These 7 T cell receptor beta chains were sequenced from one sample in a study of Tregs in tolerant kidney transplant recipients. Produced via immunoSEQ multiplex PCR; TCRdb's table is partial and in-frame only. The sample includes approximately 82,000 clones, more than 85% of them seen just once. Mixed chimerism was transient after nonmyeloablative marrow transplants from related graft donors. The sequencing here drew on CD4+ T cells from blood (PBMCs), taken 12 months after the transplant. The receptor set was obtained from a human patient who received a combined kidney and bone marrow transplant. The graft donor may have given rise to some T cells.

The V gene is TRBV7-3, the J gene TRBJ2-1, with TRBD2 as a possible D gene (6 bases). This CDR3 has 16 amino acids. Germline V lookup: CDR1 SGHTA, CDR2 FQGTGA. Deletions cut 2 bases from V and 3 bases from J, with 14 bases between. The CDR3 spells CASSLGSGRYYNEQFF. Written as DNA, the CDR3 is TGTGCCAGCAGCTTAGGGTCAGGGAGGTACTACAATGAGCAGTTCTTC. Based on the CDR3 plus reference TRBV7-3 and TRBJ2-1, the full variable domain is GAGVSQTPSNKVTEKGKYVELRCDPISGHTALYWYRQSLGQGPEFLIYFQGTGAADDSGLPNDRFFAVRPEGSVSTLKIQRTERGDSAVYLCASSLGSGRYYNEQFFGPGTRLTVL.

This chain connects TRBV6-5 to TRBJ1-6, with TRBD1 matching over 9 bases. V dropped 5 bases and J dropped 7; count of bases not matched to a gene: 3. Germline values: CDR1 MNHEY, CDR2 SVGAGI. This CDR3 is 14 amino acids long. The DNA of the CDR3 is TGTGCCAGCAGTGCCGGGACAGGGAATTCACCCCTCCACTTT. It codes for CASSAGTGNSPLHF.

The rearrangement uses TRBV4-3 and TRBJ2-4; 7 bases align to TRBD1. The CDR3 loop spans 17 amino acids. Germline values: CDR1 LGHNA, CDR2 YSLEER. V shed 2 bases, J shed 1 base, and the junction held 8 bases outside the gene matches. Here the CDR3 reads CASSQQSRGYAKNIQYF. CDR3 coding DNA: TGCGCCAGCAGCCAACAGTCCAGGGGGTACGCCAAAAACATTCAGTACTTC.

The CDR3 here is CASSQGLAGGSSYNEQFF. The CDR3 DNA is TGTGCCAGCAGCCAAGGGCTAGCGGGGGGGAGCTCCTACAATGAGCAGTTCTTC. This chain links TRBV4-2 with TRBJ2-1; 12 nucleotides align to TRBD2. V trimming: 1 base; J trimming: 0 bases; junction bases outside the gene matches: 4. CDR3 length equals 18 residues. Germline V gene sequence: CDR1 LGHNA, CDR2 YNFKEQ.

The chain employs TRBV6-5 and TRBJ2-1, with D possibly TRBD2 on 6 matching bases. The CDR3 is made up of 14 amino acids. V was cut by 2 bases and J by 5 bases, with 10 bases left in between. The germline V gene has CDR1 MNHEY and CDR2 SVGAGI. The CDR3 nucleotides read TGTGCCAGCAGTTACGGAGGCGGGAACAATGAGCAGTTCTTC. Translated, it gives CASSYGGGNNEQFF.

The chain's CDR3 is CASSQDRPSGGKLFF. The CDR3 DNA is TGCGCCAGCAGCCAAGATCGGCCCTCCGGAGGGAAACTGTTTTTT. The rearrangement joins TRBV4-1 to TRBJ1-4; D call uncertain. CDR3 length: 15 amino acids. Germline V gene sequence: CDR1 MGHRA, CDR2 YSYEKL. V was pared by 0 bases and J by 11 bases, with 16 bases between.

This chain uses TRBV9 with TRBJ2-5, with TRBD2 as a possible D gene (7 bases). Per germline, CDR1 SGDLS and CDR2 YYNGEE. V lost 0 bases to trimming and J lost 2 bases, with 23 bases between them. The CDR3 is made up of 19 amino acids. Here the CDR3 reads CASSVEVGSSGGRQETQYF. The CDR3 region has the DNA TGTGCCAGCAGCGTAGAGGTCGGGAGTTCGGGGGGCCGACAAGAGACCCAGTACTTC.